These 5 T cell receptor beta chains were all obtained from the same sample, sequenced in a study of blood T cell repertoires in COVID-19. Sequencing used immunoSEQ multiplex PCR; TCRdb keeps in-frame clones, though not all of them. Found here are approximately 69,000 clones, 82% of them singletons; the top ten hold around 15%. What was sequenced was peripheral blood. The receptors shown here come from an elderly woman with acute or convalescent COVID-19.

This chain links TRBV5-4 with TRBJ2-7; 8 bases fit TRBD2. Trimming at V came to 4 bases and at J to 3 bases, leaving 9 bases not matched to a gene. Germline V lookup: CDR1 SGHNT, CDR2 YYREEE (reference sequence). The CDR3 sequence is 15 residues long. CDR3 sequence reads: CASSPVGLDLYEQYF. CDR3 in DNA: TGTGCCAGCAGCCCGGTGGGACTAGATCTCTACGAGCAGTACTTC.

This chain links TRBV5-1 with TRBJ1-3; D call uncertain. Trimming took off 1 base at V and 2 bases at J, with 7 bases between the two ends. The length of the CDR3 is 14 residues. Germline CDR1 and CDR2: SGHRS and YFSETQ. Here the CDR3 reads CASSLSQAGNTIYF. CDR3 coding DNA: TGCGCCAGCAGCTTGAGCCAGGCTGGAAACACCATATATTTT.

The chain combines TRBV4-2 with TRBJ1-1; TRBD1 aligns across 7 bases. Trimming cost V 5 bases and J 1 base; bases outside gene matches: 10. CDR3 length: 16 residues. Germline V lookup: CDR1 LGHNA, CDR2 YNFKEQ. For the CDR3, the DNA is TGTGCCAGCAGCGATAACAGGGGCCCCACGAACACTGAAGCTTTCTTT. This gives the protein CASSDNRGPTNTEAFF.

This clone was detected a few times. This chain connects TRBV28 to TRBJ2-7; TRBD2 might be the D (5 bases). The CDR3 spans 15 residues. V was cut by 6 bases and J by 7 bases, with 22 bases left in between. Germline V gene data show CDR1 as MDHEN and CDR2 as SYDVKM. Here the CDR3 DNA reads TGTGCCAGCAGCGCCAATGAGGGTCGGGGTTCAGAGCAGTACTTC. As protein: CASSANEGRGSEQYF.

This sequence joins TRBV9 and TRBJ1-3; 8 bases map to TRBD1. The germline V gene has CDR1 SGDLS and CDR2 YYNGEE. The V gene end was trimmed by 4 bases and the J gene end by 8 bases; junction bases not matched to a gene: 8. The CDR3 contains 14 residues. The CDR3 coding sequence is TGTGCCAGCAGCTCCTGGACAGGGAAGGACACCATATATTTT. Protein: CASSSWTGKDTIYF.